These 23 T cell receptor beta chains originate from one sample sequenced in a study of cytomegalovirus exposure and HLA in healthy donors (dated by TCRdb to the late 2010s). Library creation used the immunoSEQ multiplex PCR assay. The source is immuneACCESS, and TCRdb retained only in-frame sequences with V and J called. Part of the clones is not carried over; for the studies checked, unresolved V genes explain less than half of this, and the remainder is unexplained. The sample profile shows over 100,000 clones; approximately 94% of them were found once. The top ten clones comprise 0.85% to 0.95% of the sample. The source material was PBMCs. The receptors derive from a woman under 30 in good health and CMV-seronegative.

The rearrangement links TRBV9 to TRBJ1-1; D unresolved. This CDR3 is built from 15 residues. V was clipped by 0 bases and J by 0 bases, with 9 bases between them. Germline V gene data show CDR1 as SGDLS and CDR2 as YYNGEE. The CDR3 protein is CASSVAPRLNTEAFF. DNA of the CDR3: TGTGCCAGCAGCGTAGCCCCCCGGTTGAACACTGAAGCTTTCTTT.

This chain links TRBV6-5 with TRBJ2-1, with 7 nucleotides matching TRBD2. CDR1 and CDR2 (germline): MNHEY, SVGAGI. CDR3 size: 16 residues. J gave up 4 bases and V 0 bases, and 6 bases lay outside the gene matches. This CDR3 reads CASSYSRAGLYNEQFF. As DNA, the CDR3 is TGTGCCAGCAGTTACTCGAGAGCGGGGCTTTACAATGAGCAGTTCTTC.

This clone showed up just once. The V call is TRBV10-3, the J call TRBJ1-2; unclear D gene. This CDR3 spans 12 amino acids. V was pared by 4 bases and J by 2 bases, with 5 bases between. From germline, CDR1 is ENHRY and CDR2 SYGVKD. The CDR3 is CAISGQNYGYTF. DNA for the CDR3: TGTGCCATCAGTGGGCAGAACTATGGCTACACCTTC.

This rearrangement joins TRBV27 to TRBJ1-2; 7 bases line up with TRBD1. Trimming took 6 bases from V and 1 from J; bases not matched to a gene: 5. Germline V gene sequence: CDR1 MNHEY, CDR2 SMNVEV (reference sequence). This CDR3 has 14 amino acids. CDR3 nucleotide sequence: TGTGCCAGCAGGGCGACAGGGAGTAACTATGGCTACACCTTC. Protein product: CASRATGSNYGYTF.

The V gene is TRBV27, the J gene TRBJ1-2; a weak D match, TRBD1 (6 bases). V lost 4 bases to trimming and J lost 4 bases, with 10 bases between them. Per germline, CDR1 MNHEY and CDR2 SMNVEV (reference sequence). The length of the CDR3 is 13 residues. The CDR3 here is CASSSRGAYGYTF. The CDR3 DNA reads TGTGCCAGCAGTTCCCGGGGGGCCTATGGCTACACCTTC.

The rearrangement uses TRBV5-1 and TRBJ2-3, with TRBD2 identical over 14 bases. Losses at the gene ends were 4 bases for V and 3 bases for J; bases not matched to a gene: 25. The CDR3 extends over 23 amino acids. From germline, CDR1 is SGHRS and CDR2 YFSETQ. CDR3 sequence reads: CASSRPSPTVSGLAGVGTDTQYF. The CDR3 nucleotides are TGCGCCAGCAGCCGGCCAAGCCCGACCGTTTCGGGACTAGCGGGAGTGGGAACAGATACGCAGTATTTT.

CDR3 region: CASSEFSGRDEQFF. CDR3 sequence (DNA): TGCGCCAGCAGTGAATTTTCTGGGAGGGATGAGCAGTTCTTC. The chain carries TRBV10-2 and TRBJ2-1, with 7 positions matching TRBD2. This CDR3 region has 14 residues. The germline gives CDR1 WSHSY, CDR2 SAAADI. V lost 3 bases, J lost 8 bases, and 7 bases stayed unmatched.

This chain joins TRBV5-1 and TRBJ2-7; D is possibly TRBD2 (6 bases). The CDR3 is 14 amino acids. The germline CDR1 and CDR2 sequences are SGHRS and YFSETQ. Trimming cost V 2 bases and J 5 bases, with 14 bases left between them. In DNA, the CDR3 is TGCGCCAGCAGCTTCGGGAGCAGGGCGGACGAGCAGTACTTC. Residues: CASSFGSRADEQYF.

This clone is a singleton in its sample. The genes are TRBV4-2 and TRBJ1-4; 7 bases fit TRBD1. The CDR3 spans 14 residues. Germline CDR1 LGHNA, CDR2 YNFKEQ. The V gene end was trimmed by 6 bases and the J gene end by 0 bases; junction bases not matched to a gene: 1. This CDR3 is CASRQGTTNEKLFF. CDR3 nucleotide sequence: TGTGCCAGCAGACAGGGGACAACTAATGAAAAACTGTTTTTT.

This chain joins TRBV6-1 and TRBJ2-2, with D possibly TRBD1 on 6 matching bases. This CDR3 region has 15 residues. Trimming left V 1 base short and J 4 bases short, with 10 bases between. Germline CDR1 reads MNHNS; CDR2 reads SASEGT. In nucleotides, the CDR3 is TGTGCCAGCAGTGAAGGGACAGAAGCCACCGGGGAGCTGTTTTTT. Translation: CASSEGTEATGELFF.

J is TRBJ1-2 and V is TRBV25-1; perhaps TRBD1 as D (5 bases). The CDR3 extends over 15 amino acids. The V gene lost 3 bases and the J gene lost 4 bases, with 15 bases spanning the gap. Germline CDR1 and CDR2: MGHDK and SYGVNS. Written as DNA, the CDR3 is TGTGCCAGCAGTGACGAGAGGCAGGGTTCCTATGGCTACACCTTC. Translation gives CASSDERQGSYGYTF.

This chain links TRBV25-1 with TRBJ2-1; D possibly corresponds to TRBD1 (6 bases). The CDR3 covers 15 residues. Germline V gene sequence: CDR1 MGHDK, CDR2 SYGVNS. Trimming left V 5 bases short and J 7 bases short, with 18 bases between. The CDR3 here is CASSSYRQVGNEQFF. As DNA, the CDR3 is TGTGCCAGCAGTAGCTATCGACAGGTTGGGAATGAGCAGTTCTTC.

This rearrangement joins TRBV2 to TRBJ2-1; 8 bases fit TRBD1. Germline lookup yields CDR1 SNHLY and CDR2 FYNNEI. The CDR3 covers 15 residues. Trimming at V came to 6 bases and at J to 1 base, leaving 5 bases not matched to a gene. DNA for the CDR3: TGTGCCAGCAGGGCAGGGGGCCAATCCTACAATGAGCAGTTCTTC. Its translation is CASRAGGQSYNEQFF.

This chain uses TRBV30 with TRBJ1-5; TRBD1 aligns across 8 bases. Trimming cost V 1 base and J 7 bases; bases outside gene matches: 12. Germline V gene data show CDR1 as GTSNPN and CDR2 as SVGIG (reference sequence). The CDR3 covers 16 residues. CDR3 nucleotides: TGTGCCTGGAGTGGATATGGACAGGGAGTTGACCAGCCCCAGCATTTT. It specifies CAWSGYGQGVDQPQHF. The whole variable domain, remainder taken from reference TRBV30 and TRBJ1-5, is SQTIHQWPATLVQPVGSPLSLECTVEGTSNPNLYWYRQAAGRGLQLLFYSVGIGQISSEVPQNLSASRPQDRQFILSSKKLLLSDSGFYLCAWSGYGQGVDQPQHFGDGTRLSIL.

This sequence joins TRBV19 and TRBJ2-7; 8 bases match TRBD2. This CDR3 spans 13 amino acids. CDR1 is LNHDA and CDR2 is SQIVND in the germline V gene (reference sequence). V lost 3 bases and J lost 6; bases outside the gene matches: 4. DNA for the CDR3: TGTGCCAGTAGTATTCGGGGGGGAGGCGAGCAGTACTTC. It is translated as CASSIRGGGEQYF.

The gene calls are TRBV10-3 and TRBJ2-2; D is perhaps TRBD1 (6 bases). The CDR3 covers 11 residues. The V end was cut by 11 bases, the J end by 7 bases, with 11 bases between. Germline CDR1 ENHRY, CDR2 SYGVKD. The CDR3 DNA sequence: TGTGCCGTACAGGGAAGCGGGGAGCTGTTTTTT. Encoded protein: CAVQGSGELFF.

The chain employs TRBV7-2 and TRBJ2-3, with D possibly TRBD2 on 6 matching bases. V lost 2 bases, J lost 4 bases, and 25 bases lay in between. This CDR3 is built from 19 residues. The germline gives CDR1 SGHTA, CDR2 FQGNSA. CDR3 residues: CASSLMALDGGSIADTQYF. CDR3 in DNA: TGTGCCAGCAGCTTAATGGCCCTCGATGGGGGGAGTATCGCAGATACGCAGTATTTT.

On this clone: The same CDR3 also results from other DNA sequences found in this sample. The V gene is TRBV9, the J gene TRBJ2-2, with 11 bases fitting TRBD2. This CDR3 has 16 amino acids. Per germline, CDR1 SGDLS and CDR2 YYNGEE. Unmatched junction bases numbered 2, after V lost 2 bases and J lost 2 bases. The DNA for the CDR3 is TGTGCCAGCAGCGTCCTAGCGGGGGGAAACACCGGGGAGCTGTTTTTT. It codes for CASSVLAGGNTGELFF. Filled out from reference TRBV9 and TRBJ2-2, the complete variable domain reads DSGVTQTPKHLITATGQRVTLRCSPRSGDLSVYWYQQSLDQGLQFLIQYYNGEERAKGNILERFSAQQFPDLHSELNLSSLELGDSALYFCASSVLAGGNTGELFFGEGSRLTVL.

J is TRBJ1-2 and V is TRBV5-1; D may be TRBD1 (5 bases). The germline V gene has CDR1 SGHRS and CDR2 YFSETQ. Trimming removed 0 bases from V and 0 bases from J, with 12 bases in between. The CDR3 is 16 residues long. The CDR3 here is CASSLVGGVTNYGYTF. The CDR3 DNA is TGCGCCAGCAGCTTGGTCGGGGGAGTTACTAACTATGGCTACACCTTC.

V gene TRBV6-1 combines with J gene TRBJ2-1; 11 nucleotides agree with TRBD2. CDR3 length: 16 amino acids. V was clipped by 1 base and J by 8 bases; unmatched bases: 7. Germline V CDR1 and CDR2: MNHNS, SASEGT. The chain's CDR3 is CASSEVVTSGSDEQFF. The CDR3 coding sequence is TGTGCCAGCAGTGAAGTTGTAACTAGCGGGAGCGATGAGCAGTTCTTC.

V gene TRBV19 combines with J gene TRBJ1-3; 10 positions agree with TRBD1. Looked up from germline, CDR1 is LNHDA and CDR2 is SQIVND (reference sequence). V lost 0 bases, J lost 9 bases, and 11 bases stayed unmatched. The CDR3 has 17 amino acids. Written as DNA, the CDR3 is TGTGCCAGTAGTATAGATCTATGGACAGGGGGACTTGGCACCATATATTTT. Translated, it gives CASSIDLWTGGLGTIYF.

This chain joins TRBV18 and TRBJ1-3; 7 nucleotides agree with TRBD1. V was pared by 6 bases and J by 2 bases, with 10 bases of the junction left unmatched. Germline V gene sequence: CDR1 KGHSH, CDR2 LQKENI. This CDR3 comprises 16 residues. Here the CDR3 DNA reads TGTGCCAGCTCGACTGACAGGGCCACAACTGGAAACACCATATATTTT. Its translation: CASSTDRATTGNTIYF.

The chain links TRBV11-2 to TRBJ2-5, with 10 bases aligning to TRBD2. V dropped 8 bases and J dropped 4; count of bases not matched to a gene: 10. In germline, CDR1 is SGHAT, CDR2 FQNNGV. This CDR3 comprises 15 residues. CDR3 DNA: TGTGCCAGCCAAGGGAGCGGGGGGGCGAGAGAGACCCAGTACTTC. It specifies CASQGSGGARETQYF.